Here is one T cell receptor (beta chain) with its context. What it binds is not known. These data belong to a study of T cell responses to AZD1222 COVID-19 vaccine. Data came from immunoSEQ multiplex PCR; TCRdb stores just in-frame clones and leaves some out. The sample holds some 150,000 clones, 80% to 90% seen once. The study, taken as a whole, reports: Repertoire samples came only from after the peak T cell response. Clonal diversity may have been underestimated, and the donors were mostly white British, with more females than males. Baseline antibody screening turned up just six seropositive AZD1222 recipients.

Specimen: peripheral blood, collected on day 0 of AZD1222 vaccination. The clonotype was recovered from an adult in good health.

The CDR3 spells CASSLDGDVDEQYF. In DNA, the CDR3 is TGTGCCAGCTCCCTGGACGGGGACGTGGACGAGCAGTACTTC. This chain joins TRBV18 and TRBJ2-7, with D perhaps TRBD1 or TRBD2 (5 bases each). CDR1 and CDR2 (germline): KGHSH, LQKENI. CDR3 length: 14 residues. The V end was cut by 6 bases, the J end by 5 bases, with 17 bases between.